The TCR delta chain under discussion was sequenced for a study of gammadelta T cells in human blood (dated by TCRdb to the early 2020s). Overall study results and their limits: In the study, polyclonal expansion of innate gamma-delta T cells immediately after birth was reported to appear to be driven by microbial exposure.

The CDR3 measures 16 amino acids from cysteine to phenylalanine. Only the CDR3 portion is preserved as DNA: 48 bases, with reading frame beginning at the first base. Sequences GEAIGNYY (CDR1) and EKD (CDR2) are obtained from the germline V gene. The library was built by means of RT-PCR. Data came from an Illumina MiSeq. TCRdb reran clone calling on the public reads with CATT; rows sharing one DNA sequence were then combined. The sample table contains approximately 570 delta-chain clones; only one count was recorded for 40% of them. The ten top clones hold approximately 23% of the sample. Regarding this clone: Its antigen is unknown. Possible read error: a much larger clone is one base away. At the DNA level, this CDR3 is encoded by other sequences in the same sample as well.

Here the chain combines TRDV2 and TRDJ3, and the D gene may be TRDD3, 6 bases matching. Sequenced material: Vgamma9Vdelta2 gamma-delta T cells from cord blood. This clonotype was sampled from a newborn. At the DNA level, the sequence is TGTGCCTGTGACGGGATAAGCTCCTGGGACACCCGCCAGATGTTTTTC. Its product reads: CACDGISSWDTRQMFF.